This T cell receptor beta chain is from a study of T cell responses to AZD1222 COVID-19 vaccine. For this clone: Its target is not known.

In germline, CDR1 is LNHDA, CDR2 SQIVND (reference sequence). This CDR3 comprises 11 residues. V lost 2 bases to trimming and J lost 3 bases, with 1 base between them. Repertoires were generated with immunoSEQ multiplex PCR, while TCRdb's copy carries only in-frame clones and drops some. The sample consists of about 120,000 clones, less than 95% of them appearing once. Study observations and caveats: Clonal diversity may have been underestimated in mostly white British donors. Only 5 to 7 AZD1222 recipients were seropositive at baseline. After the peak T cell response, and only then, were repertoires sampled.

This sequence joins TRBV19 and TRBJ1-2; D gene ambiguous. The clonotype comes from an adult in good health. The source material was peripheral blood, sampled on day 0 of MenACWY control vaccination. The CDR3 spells CASSIHYGYTF. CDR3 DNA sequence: TGTGCCAGTAGTATACACTATGGCTACACCTTC.